This T cell receptor (beta chain) was documented in a study of sequential checkpoint blockade in melanoma. Some clones are missing from TCRdb's copy, which holds only in-frame ones; the method was immunoSEQ multiplex PCR. Of 3,400 or so clones detected, 20% to 25% appear once; the ten largest clones hold around 14%. Trimming pared 3 bases from V and 2 bases from J, leaving 12 bases between. The CDR3 spans 15 residues. Germline V gene sequence: CDR1 KGHSH, CDR2 LQKENI. Treatment: randomized to nivolumab then ipilimumab (arm A) or the reverse (arm B). This specimen consisted of tumor tissue (inferred from file names), obtained from a patient given nivolumab and ipilimumab in sequence. The rearrangement joins TRBV18 to TRBJ2-3; D might be TRBD2 (6 bases). The clonotype was recovered from a human patient with melanoma. Some clones in this sample may be carry-over from other donors' samples. The CDR3 here is CASSPAGILTDTQYF. The CDR3 DNA reads TGTGCCAGCTCACCCGCGGGAATCCTCACAGATACGCAGTATTTT.